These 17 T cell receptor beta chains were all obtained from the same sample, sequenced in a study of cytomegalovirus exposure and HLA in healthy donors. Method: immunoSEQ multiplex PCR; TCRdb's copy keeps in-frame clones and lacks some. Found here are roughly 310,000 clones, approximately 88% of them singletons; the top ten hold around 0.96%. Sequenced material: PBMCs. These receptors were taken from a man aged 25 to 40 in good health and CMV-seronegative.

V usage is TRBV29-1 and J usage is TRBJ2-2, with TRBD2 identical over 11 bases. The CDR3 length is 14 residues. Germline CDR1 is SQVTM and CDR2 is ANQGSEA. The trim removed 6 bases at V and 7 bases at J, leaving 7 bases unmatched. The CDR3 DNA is TGCAGCGTCACTAGCGGGGGCTCGGTCGGGGAGCTGTTTTTT. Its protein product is CSVTSGGSVGELFF.

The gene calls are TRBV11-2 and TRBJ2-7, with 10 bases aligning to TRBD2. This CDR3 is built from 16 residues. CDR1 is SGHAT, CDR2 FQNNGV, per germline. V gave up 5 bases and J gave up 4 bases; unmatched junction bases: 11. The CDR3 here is CASSPLERGGLYEQYF. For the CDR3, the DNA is TGTGCCAGCAGCCCCCTAGAGCGGGGGGGATTATACGAGCAGTACTTC.

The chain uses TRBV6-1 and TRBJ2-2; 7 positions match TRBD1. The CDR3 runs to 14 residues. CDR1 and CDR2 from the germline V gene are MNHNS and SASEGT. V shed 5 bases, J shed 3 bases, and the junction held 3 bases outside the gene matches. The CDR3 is CASSTGTDTGELFF. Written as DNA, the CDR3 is TGTGCCAGCAGTACTGGGACAGACACCGGGGAGCTGTTTTTT.

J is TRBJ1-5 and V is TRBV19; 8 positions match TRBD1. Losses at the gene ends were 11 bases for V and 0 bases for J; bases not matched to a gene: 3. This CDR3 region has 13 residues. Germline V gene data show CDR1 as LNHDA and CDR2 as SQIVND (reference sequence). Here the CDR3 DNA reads TGTGCCTCGACAGGGGATAGCAATCAGCCCCAGCATTTT. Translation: CASTGDSNQPQHF.

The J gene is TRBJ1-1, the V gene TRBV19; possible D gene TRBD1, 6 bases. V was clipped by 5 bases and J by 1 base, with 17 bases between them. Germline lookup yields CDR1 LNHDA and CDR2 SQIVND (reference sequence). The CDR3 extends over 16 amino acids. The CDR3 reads CASSPAVGAKNTEAFF. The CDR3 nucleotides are TGTGCCAGTAGTCCAGCGGTGGGGGCGAAGAACACTGAAGCTTTCTTT. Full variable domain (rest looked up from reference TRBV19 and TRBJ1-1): DGGITQSPKYLFRKEGQNVTLSCEQNLNHDAMYWYRQDPGQGLRLIYYSQIVNDFQKGDIAEGYSVSREKKESFPLTVTSAQKNPTAFYLCASSPAVGAKNTEAFFGQGTRLTVV.

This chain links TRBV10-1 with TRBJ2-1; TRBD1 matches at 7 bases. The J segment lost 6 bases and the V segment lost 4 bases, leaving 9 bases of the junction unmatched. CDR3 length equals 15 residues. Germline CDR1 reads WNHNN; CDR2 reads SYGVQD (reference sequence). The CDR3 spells CASSAATGMVNEQFF. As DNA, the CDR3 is TGCGCCAGCAGTGCCGCGACAGGGATGGTCAATGAGCAGTTCTTC.

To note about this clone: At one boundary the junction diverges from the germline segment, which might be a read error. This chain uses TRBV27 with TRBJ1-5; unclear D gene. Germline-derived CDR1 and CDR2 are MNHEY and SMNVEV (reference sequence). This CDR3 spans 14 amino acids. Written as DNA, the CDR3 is TGTGCCAGCAGTTTAAGAGGCAGCATTCAGCCCCAGCATTTT. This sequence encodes CASSLRGSIQPQHF.

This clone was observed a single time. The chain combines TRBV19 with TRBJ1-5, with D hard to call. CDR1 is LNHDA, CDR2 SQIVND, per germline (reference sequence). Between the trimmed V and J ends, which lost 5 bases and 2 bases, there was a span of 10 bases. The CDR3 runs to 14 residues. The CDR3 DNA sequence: TGTGCCAGTAGTTTACAAGCGGGCAATCAGCCCCAGCATTTT. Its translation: CASSLQAGNQPQHF.

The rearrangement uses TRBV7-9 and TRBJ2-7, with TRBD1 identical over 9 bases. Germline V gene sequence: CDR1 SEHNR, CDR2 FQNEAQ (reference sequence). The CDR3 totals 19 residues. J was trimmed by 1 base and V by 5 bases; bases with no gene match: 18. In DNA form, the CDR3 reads TGTGCCAGCAGCCCGAGGGACAGGGAATCCGGCGGGGAGTCCTACGAGCAGTACTTC. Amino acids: CASSPRDRESGGESYEQYF.

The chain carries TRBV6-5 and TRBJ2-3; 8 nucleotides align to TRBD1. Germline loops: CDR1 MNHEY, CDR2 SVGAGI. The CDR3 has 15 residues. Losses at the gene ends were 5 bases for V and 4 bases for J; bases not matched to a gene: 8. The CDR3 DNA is TGTGCCAGCAGTCCGGACAGGGTGTTGGCAGATACGCAGTATTTT. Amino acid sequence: CASSPDRVLADTQYF.

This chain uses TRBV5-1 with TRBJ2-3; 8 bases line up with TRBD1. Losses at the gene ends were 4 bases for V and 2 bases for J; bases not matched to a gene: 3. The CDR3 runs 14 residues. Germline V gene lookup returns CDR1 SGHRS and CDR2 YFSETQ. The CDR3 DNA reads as TGCGCCAGCAGCCCGGGACAGGACACAGATACGCAGTATTTT. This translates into CASSPGQDTDTQYF.

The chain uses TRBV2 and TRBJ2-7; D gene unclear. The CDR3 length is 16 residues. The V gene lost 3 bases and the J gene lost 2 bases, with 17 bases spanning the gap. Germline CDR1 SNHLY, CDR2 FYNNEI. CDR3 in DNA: TGTGCCAGCAGTGAGTATCGGCACGCGGTCACCTACGAGCAGTACTTC. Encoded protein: CASSEYRHAVTYEQYF.

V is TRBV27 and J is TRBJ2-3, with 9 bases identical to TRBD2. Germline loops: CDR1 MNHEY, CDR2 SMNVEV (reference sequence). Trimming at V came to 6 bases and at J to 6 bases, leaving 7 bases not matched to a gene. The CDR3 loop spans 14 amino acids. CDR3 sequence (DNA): TGTGCCAGCAGCCGCGGCGGGGGGGTTGATACGCAGTATTTT. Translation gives CASSRGGGVDTQYF.

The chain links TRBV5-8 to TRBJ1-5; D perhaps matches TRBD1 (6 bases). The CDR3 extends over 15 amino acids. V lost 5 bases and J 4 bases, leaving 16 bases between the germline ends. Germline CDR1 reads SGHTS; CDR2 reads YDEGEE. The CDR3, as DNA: TGTGCCAGCAGTTACTTCGACAGGCAAAATCAGCCCCAGCATTTT. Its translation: CASSYFDRQNQPQHF.

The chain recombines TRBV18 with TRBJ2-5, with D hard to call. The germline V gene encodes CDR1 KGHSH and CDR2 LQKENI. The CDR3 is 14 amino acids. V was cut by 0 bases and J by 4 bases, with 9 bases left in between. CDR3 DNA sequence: TGTGCCAGCTCACCACCGATCGGTCGAGAGACCCAGTACTTC. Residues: CASSPPIGRETQYF.

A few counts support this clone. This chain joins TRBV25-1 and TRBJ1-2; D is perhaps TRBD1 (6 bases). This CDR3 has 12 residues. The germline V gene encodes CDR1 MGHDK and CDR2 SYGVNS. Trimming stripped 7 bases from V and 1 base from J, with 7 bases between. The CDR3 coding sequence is TGTGCCAGCAAACAGGGTAACTATGGCTACACCTTC. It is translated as CASKQGNYGYTF.

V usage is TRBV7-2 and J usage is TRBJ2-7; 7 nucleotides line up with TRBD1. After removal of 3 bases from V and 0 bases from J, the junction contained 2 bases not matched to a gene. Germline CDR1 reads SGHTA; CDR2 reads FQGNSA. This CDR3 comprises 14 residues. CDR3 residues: CASSLDRSSYEQYF. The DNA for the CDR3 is TGTGCCAGCAGCTTGGACAGGTCCTCCTACGAGCAGTACTTC. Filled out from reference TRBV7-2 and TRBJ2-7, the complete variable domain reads GAGVSQSPSNKVTEKGKDVELRCDPISGHTALYWYRQSLGQGLEFLIYFQGNSAPDKSGLPSDRFSAERTGGSVSTLTIQRTQQEDSAVYLCASSLDRSSYEQYFGPGTRLTVT.